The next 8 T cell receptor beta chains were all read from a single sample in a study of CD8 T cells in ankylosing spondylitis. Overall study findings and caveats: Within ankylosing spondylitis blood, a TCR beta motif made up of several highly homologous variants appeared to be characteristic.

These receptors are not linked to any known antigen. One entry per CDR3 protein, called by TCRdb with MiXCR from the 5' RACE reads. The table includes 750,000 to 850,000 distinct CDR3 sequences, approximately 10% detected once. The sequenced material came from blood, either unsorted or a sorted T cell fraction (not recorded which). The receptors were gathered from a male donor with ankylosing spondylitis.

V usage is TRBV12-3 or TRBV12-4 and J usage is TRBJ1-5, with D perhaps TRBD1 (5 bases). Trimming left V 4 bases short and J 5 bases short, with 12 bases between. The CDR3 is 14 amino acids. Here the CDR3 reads CASSSGTLYQPQHF. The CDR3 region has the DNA TGTGCCAGCAGTTCCGGGACCCTATATCAGCCCCAGCATTTT.

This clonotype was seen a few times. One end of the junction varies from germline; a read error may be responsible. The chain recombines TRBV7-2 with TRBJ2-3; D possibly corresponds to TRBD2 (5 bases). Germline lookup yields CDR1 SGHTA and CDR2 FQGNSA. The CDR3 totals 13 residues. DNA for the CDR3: TGTGCCAGCAGCTTGTCTAGCAAAGATACGCAGTATTTT. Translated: CASSLSSKDTQYF.

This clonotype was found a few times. The CDR3 is CSTGGRTDTQYF. In nucleotides, the CDR3 is TGCAGTACGGGGGGCCGCACAGATACGCAGTATTTT. This chain joins TRBV20-1 and TRBJ2-3; tentatively, D is TRBD2 (7 bases). V shed 8 bases and J shed 1 base, with 10 bases lying between them. Germline V gene sequence: CDR1 DFQATT, CDR2 SNEGSKA (reference sequence). The CDR3 covers 12 residues.

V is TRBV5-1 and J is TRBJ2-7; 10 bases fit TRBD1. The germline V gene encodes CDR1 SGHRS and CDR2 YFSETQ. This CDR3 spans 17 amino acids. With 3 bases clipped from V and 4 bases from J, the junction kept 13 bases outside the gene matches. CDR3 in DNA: TGCGCCAGCAGCTATGCGGGACAGGGGAGAGCGGAATACGAGCAGTACTTC. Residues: CASSYAGQGRAEYEQYF.

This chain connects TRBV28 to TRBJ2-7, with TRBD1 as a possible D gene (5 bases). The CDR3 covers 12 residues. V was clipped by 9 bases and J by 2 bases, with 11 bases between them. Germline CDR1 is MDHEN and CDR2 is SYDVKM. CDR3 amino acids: CASAPRAYEQYF. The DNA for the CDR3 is TGTGCCAGTGCCCCCAGGGCCTACGAGCAGTACTTC.

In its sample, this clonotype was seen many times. The CDR3 spells CASSGDQPQHF. The CDR3 nucleotides are TGTGCCAGTTCAGGAGACCAGCCCCAGCATTTT. The V gene is TRBV28, the J gene TRBJ1-5; D unclear. The V gene's germline CDR1 is MDHEN and CDR2 SYDVKM. V was shortened by 9 bases and J by 7 bases, with 10 bases between the two germline ends. This CDR3 region has 11 residues.

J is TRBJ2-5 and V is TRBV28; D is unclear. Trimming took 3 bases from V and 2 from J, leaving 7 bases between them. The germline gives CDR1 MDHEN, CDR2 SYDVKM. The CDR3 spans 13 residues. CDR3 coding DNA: TGTGCCAGCAGTTTGCCGGAACAAGAGACCCAGTACTTC. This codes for CASSLPEQETQYF. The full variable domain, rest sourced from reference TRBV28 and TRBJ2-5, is DVKVTQSSRYLVKRTGEKVFLECVQDMDHENMFWYRQDPGLGLRLIYFSYDVKMKEKGDIPEGYSVSREKKERFSLILESASTNQTSMYLCASSLPEQETQYFGPGTRLLVL.

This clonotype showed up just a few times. The CDR3 DNA sequence: TGTGCCAGCAGCCCCCGGACTAGCTCTGAGACCCAGTACTTC. It specifies CASSPRTSSETQYF. The chain is built from TRBV7-2 and TRBJ2-5, with 8 bases lining up with TRBD2. The germline CDR1 and CDR2 sequences are SGHTA and FQGNSA. Trimming cost V 5 bases and J 5 bases; bases outside gene matches: 7. The CDR3 is 14 amino acids.